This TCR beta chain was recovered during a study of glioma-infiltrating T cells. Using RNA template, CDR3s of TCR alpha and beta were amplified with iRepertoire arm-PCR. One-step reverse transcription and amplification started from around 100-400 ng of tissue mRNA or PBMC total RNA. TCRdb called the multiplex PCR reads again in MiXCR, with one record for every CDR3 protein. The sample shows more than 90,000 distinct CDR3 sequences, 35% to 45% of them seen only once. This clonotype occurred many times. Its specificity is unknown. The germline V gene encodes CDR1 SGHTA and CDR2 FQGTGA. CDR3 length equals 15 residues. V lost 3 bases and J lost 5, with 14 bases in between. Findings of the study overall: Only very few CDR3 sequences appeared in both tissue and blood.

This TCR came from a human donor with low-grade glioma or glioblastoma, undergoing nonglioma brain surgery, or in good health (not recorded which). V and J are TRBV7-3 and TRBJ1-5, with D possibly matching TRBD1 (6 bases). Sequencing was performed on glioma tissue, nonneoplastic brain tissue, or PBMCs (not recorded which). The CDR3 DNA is TGTGCCAGCAGCTTGATACAGGGCGCCCATCAGCCCCAGCATTTT. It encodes CASSLIQGAHQPQHF. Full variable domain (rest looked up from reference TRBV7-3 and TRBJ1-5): GAGVSQTPSNKVTEKGKYVELRCDPISGHTALYWYRQSLGQGPEFLIYFQGTGAADDSGLPNDRFFAVRPEGSVSTLKIQRTERGDSAVYLCASSLIQGAHQPQHFGDGTRLSIL.